The clone carrying this T cell receptor (beta chain) was recorded only once. The sample is drawn from a study of blood T cell repertoires in COVID-19. The authors' processing: Amplification of reference gene primers was used by the study to estimate nucleated cell counts. The method was immunoSEQ multiplex PCR; TCRdb's version includes in-frame clones alone and lacks a portion of them. The D gene and trimming were derived from the DNA, and the V and J assignments and clone size from that table. This table holds about 120,000 clones, 75% to 80% found once. Germline V CDR1 and CDR2: MNHEY, SMNVEV (reference sequence). The CDR3 loop spans 15 amino acids. The V and J ends lost 2 bases and 6 bases, in that order; junction bases with no gene match: 7.

The TCR comes from a human donor in a cohort sampled during active COVID-19. The chain is built from TRBV27 and TRBJ2-3, with 8 nucleotides matching TRBD2. Input material: peripheral blood. The CDR3 bases are TGTGCCAGCAGTTTAACGGGGGGGGTGAGGGATACGCAGTATTTT. This gives the protein CASSLTGGVRDTQYF.